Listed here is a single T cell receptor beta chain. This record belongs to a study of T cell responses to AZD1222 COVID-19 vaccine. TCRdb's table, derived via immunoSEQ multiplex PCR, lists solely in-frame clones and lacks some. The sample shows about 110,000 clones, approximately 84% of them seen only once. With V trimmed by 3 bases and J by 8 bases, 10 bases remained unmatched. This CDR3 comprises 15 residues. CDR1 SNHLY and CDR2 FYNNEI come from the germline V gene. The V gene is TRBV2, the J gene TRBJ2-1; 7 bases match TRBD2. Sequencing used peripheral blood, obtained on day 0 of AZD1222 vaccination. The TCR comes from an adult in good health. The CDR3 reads CASSDRLAGRYEQFF. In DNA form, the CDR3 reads TGTGCCAGCAGTGACCGACTAGCAGGCCGGTATGAGCAGTTCTTC. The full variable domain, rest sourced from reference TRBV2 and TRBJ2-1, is EPEVTQTPSHQVTQMGQEVILRCVPISNHLYFYWYRQILGQKVEFLVSFYNNEISEKSEIFDDQFSVERPDGSNFTLKIRSTKLEDSAMYFCASSDRLAGRYEQFFGPGTRLTVL.